Shown below are 17 T cell receptor beta chains from a single sample sequenced in a study of T cell responses to AZD1222 COVID-19 vaccine (TCRdb year 2021). Libraries were prepared through the immunoSEQ multiplex PCR assay. The table comes from immuneACCESS by way of TCRdb, which keeps in-frame sequences with V and J called. Part of the clones is missing from these tables; in studies checked, under half for an unresolved V gene and the rest for unknown reasons. Within this sample are 200,000 or so clones, with approximately 94% of them counted one time only. The biggest ten clones account for 7.5% to 10% of the sample. Sample time point, as interpreted from the label and publication: baseline before first vaccination. The sample in question was peripheral blood, obtained on day 0 of AZD1222 vaccination. The receptors come from an adult in good health.

The V call is TRBV19, the J call TRBJ2-5; 10 bases fit TRBD1. V lost 4 bases and J lost 4; bases outside the gene matches: 6. Germline CDR1 and CDR2: LNHDA and SQIVND (reference sequence). The CDR3 is 15 amino acids. This CDR3 is CASSKGQGVGETQYF. DNA for the CDR3: TGTGCCAGTAGTAAAGGACAGGGGGTGGGAGAGACCCAGTACTTC. Variable domain in full (rest from reference TRBV19 and TRBJ2-5): DGGITQSPKYLFRKEGQNVTLSCEQNLNHDAMYWYRQDPGQGLRLIYYSQIVNDFQKGDIAEGYSVSREKKESFPLTVTSAQKNPTAFYLCASSKGQGVGETQYFGPGTRLLVL.

The rearrangement links TRBV5-1 to TRBJ1-4; TRBD1 aligns across 8 bases. CDR1 is SGHRS, CDR2 YFSETQ, per germline. The junction had 11 bases not matched to a gene; V was cut back by 4 bases and J by 6 bases. CDR3 length: 16 residues. CDR3 DNA: TGCGCCAGCAGCCCAAACGGACAGGGATGGGATGAAAAACTGTTTTTT. Protein sequence: CASSPNGQGWDEKLFF.

The rearrangement links TRBV6-2 or TRBV6-3 to TRBJ2-3; a possible D gene is TRBD2 (6 bases). The CDR3 extends over 17 amino acids. Germline CDR1 is MNHEY and CDR2 is SVGEGT. V was pared by 0 bases and J by 0 bases, with 13 bases between. Written as DNA, the CDR3 is TGTGCCAGCAGTTACTCTTCCCTAGCGCCGAGCACAGATACGCAGTATTTT. It yields the protein CASSYSSLAPSTDTQYF.

The V and J genes are TRBV28 and TRBJ1-3; the D is unclear. The V and J ends lost 6 bases and 0 bases respectively, with 15 bases between them. The CDR3 contains 16 residues. In germline, CDR1 is MDHEN, CDR2 SYDVKM. As DNA, the CDR3 is TGTGCCAGCAGCCTTGGGCCCTGGACCTCTGGAAACACCATATATTTT. Encoded protein: CASSLGPWTSGNTIYF.

The rearrangement joins TRBV28 to TRBJ2-5; possible D gene TRBD2, 5 bases. Germline lookup yields CDR1 MDHEN and CDR2 SYDVKM. The CDR3 totals 16 residues. Trimming removed 4 bases at V and 3 bases at J, with 18 bases between. CDR3 loop: CASSSRVAQEEETQYF. The CDR3 bases are TGTGCCAGCAGTTCCCGGGTAGCGCAGGAAGAAGAGACCCAGTACTTC.

Written as DNA, the CDR3 is TGTGCCAGCAGCCAAGACCCCTTAGCCCTCAGGTATGGAAATGAGCAGTTCTTC. This encodes CASSQDPLALRYGNEQFF. V usage is TRBV3-1 (or the pseudogene TRBV3-2) and J usage is TRBJ2-1; no reliable D call. The CDR3 sequence is 18 residues long. Trimming removed 0 bases at V and 7 bases at J, with 22 bases between. Germline V gene sequence: CDR1 LGHDT, CDR2 YNNKEL (reference sequence).

This clone was seen a few times. The gene calls are TRBV5-4 and TRBJ2-7; TRBD1 matches at 7 bases. Per germline, CDR1 SGHNT and CDR2 YYREEE (reference sequence). The CDR3 consists of 16 residues. J gave up 4 bases and V 3 bases, and 13 bases lay outside the gene matches. This CDR3 is CASSWGRAGGSYEQYF. Written as DNA, the CDR3 is TGTGCCAGCAGCTGGGGTAGGGCAGGGGGTTCTTACGAGCAGTACTTC.

The chain has TRBV28 and TRBJ1-1, with a possible D match to TRBD1 (6 bases). The germline V and J ends were trimmed by 5 bases and 1 base, with 14 bases remaining between them. Germline V CDR1 and CDR2: MDHEN, SYDVKM. The CDR3 contains 15 residues. The CDR3 bases are TGTGCCAGCAGTACCCCGACAGGCTGGAACACTGAAGCTTTCTTT. Amino acid sequence: CASSTPTGWNTEAFF.

This clone was observed a handful of times. The chain employs TRBV3-1 (or the pseudogene TRBV3-2) and TRBJ2-7; D remains unclear. The CDR3 extends over 14 amino acids. Germline lookup yields CDR1 LGHDT and CDR2 YNNKEL (reference sequence). V lost 5 bases to trimming and J lost 0 bases, with 11 bases between them. The CDR3 DNA reads as TGTGCCAGCAGCTCCGGCTCCAGCTCCTACGAGCAGTACTTC. Its translation: CASSSGSSSYEQYF.

The chain is built from TRBV19 and TRBJ2-2; D perhaps matches TRBD1 (5 bases). The germline CDR1 and CDR2 sequences are LNHDA and SQIVND (reference sequence). CDR3 size: 13 residues. The V end lost 10 bases, the J end lost 4 bases, and 13 bases lay between the germline ends. CDR3 DNA sequence: TGTGCCACCCTAGGGGCAGTCACCGGGGAGCTGTTTTTT. This encodes CATLGAVTGELFF.

The V gene is TRBV27, the J gene TRBJ1-6; 10 bases line up with TRBD1. V was pared by 2 bases and J by 12 bases, with 7 bases of the junction left unmatched. Germline V gene lookup returns CDR1 MNHEY and CDR2 SMNVEV (reference sequence). The CDR3 spans 15 residues. The CDR3 spells CASSLGTGVELPLHF. As DNA, the CDR3 is TGTGCCAGCAGTTTAGGGACAGGGGTGGAATTACCCCTCCACTTT.

The chain has TRBV20-1 and TRBJ2-1; 12 positions agree with TRBD2. The junction had 6 bases not matched to a gene; V was cut back by 3 bases and J by 0 bases. In germline, CDR1 is DFQATT, CDR2 SNEGSKA (reference sequence). The CDR3 is made up of 17 amino acids. The CDR3 nucleotides are TGCAGTGCTAGTCGGACTAGCGGGATTCGCTCCTACAATGAGCAGTTCTTC. Residues: CSASRTSGIRSYNEQFF.

This chain connects TRBV27 to TRBJ2-1; 12 bases line up with TRBD2. Germline V gene data show CDR1 as MNHEY and CDR2 as SMNVEV (reference sequence). The CDR3 runs to 16 residues. The V gene end was trimmed by 3 bases and the J gene end by 4 bases; junction bases not matched to a gene: 4. CDR3 region: CASSFRTSGTYNEQFF. The CDR3 DNA is TGTGCCAGCAGTTTTCGGACTAGCGGGACGTACAATGAGCAGTTCTTC.

The CDR3 reads CASSLYEGVTYEQYF. In nucleotides, the CDR3 is TGTGCCAGCAGCTTGTACGAGGGGGTCACCTACGAGCAGTACTTC. The V call is TRBV5-5, the J call TRBJ2-7, with D possibly being TRBD1 (6 bases). Between the trimmed V and J ends, which lost 1 base and 2 bases, there was a span of 13 bases. There are 15 residues in the CDR3. CDR1 and CDR2 (germline): SGHKS, YYEKEE (reference sequence).

The V call is TRBV13, the J call TRBJ2-1; 7 bases align to TRBD1. Germline V CDR1 and CDR2: PRHDT, FYEKMQ (reference sequence). The CDR3 sequence is 14 residues long. Trimming took 5 bases from V and 8 from J; bases not matched to a gene: 9. The CDR3 region has the DNA TGTGCCAGCAGCCTCCGACAGGGTAAAGATGAGCAGTTCTTC. Its translation is CASSLRQGKDEQFF.

Comments on this clone: At one boundary the junction diverges from the germline segment, which might be a read error. This same CDR3 is encoded by further DNA sequences in the sample. The chain combines TRBV5-1 with TRBJ2-7; 9 bases are shared with TRBD2. Germline assignment: CDR1 SGHRS and CDR2 YFSETQ. CDR3 size: 14 residues. In DNA form, the CDR3 reads TGCGCCAGTAGCTTGCTAGCGGGGTCCTACGAGCAGTACTTC. It translates to CASSLLAGSYEQYF.

This chain links TRBV6-5 with TRBJ1-6, with D unclear. The germline CDR1 and CDR2 sequences are MNHEY and SVGAGI. V lost 2 bases and J 0 bases, leaving 5 bases between the germline ends. This CDR3 region has 15 residues. CDR3 region: CASSYRVSYNSPLHF. CDR3 DNA: TGTGCCAGCAGTTACAGGGTCTCCTATAATTCACCCCTCCACTTT.